This T cell receptor beta chain was recovered during a study of shared clonotypes between healthy human individuals. The study's findings and limits: Non-shared clonotypes had lower generation probabilities than those shared by all four donors.

The donors were adults (healthy and HIV-negative) with no recent acute infections or vaccinations. A note on this clone: Its antigen remains unidentified.

In the sorted-subset replicate PCRs, about 200 ng DNA, 25,000 to 35,000 T cell genomes, was used. The assay was immunoSEQ multiplex PCR, and TCRdb's table has in-frame clones only and misses some. Of around 1.6 million clones listed, 95% to 99% are singletons. The source is a young man in good health. The sequencing input was naive CD4+ T cells sorted from blood. Subset meaning: CD45RA+ positively selected.

The CDR3 protein is CASSLTATRGLDNEQFF. CDR3 DNA sequence: TGTGCCAGCAGCTTAACGGCTACCCGGGGATTGGACAATGAGCAGTTCTTC. The J gene is TRBJ2-1, the V gene TRBV7-3; tentatively, D is TRBD2 (5 bases). Trimming took 0 bases from V and 5 from J, leaving 17 bases between them. Germline V gives CDR1 SGHTA, CDR2 FQGTGA. The length of the CDR3 is 17 residues.